This note documents a single T cell receptor beta chain sequence. Trimming pared 3 bases from V and 3 bases from J, leaving 8 bases between. Germline V gives CDR1 MNHNS, CDR2 SASEGT. This CDR3 is 13 amino acids long. The sample is drawn from a study of shared clonotypes between healthy human individuals. Only in-frame clones appear in the TCRdb table, and some are missing; sequencing was by immunoSEQ multiplex PCR. The data contain 300,000 or so clones, around 72% of them seen just once; the ten biggest clones take up about 9.4%. This chain joins TRBV6-1 and TRBJ1-2; tentatively, D is TRBD1 (5 bases). Sequenced input: memory CD4+ T cells sorted from blood. As to subset: CD45RA-negative fraction. The receptor was isolated from a man aged 25 to 40 in good health. The CDR3 loop reads CASSDGTDYGYTF. CDR3 nucleotides: TGTGCCAGCAGTGACGGGACGGACTATGGCTACACCTTC.